The 15 T cell receptor beta chains below come from one sample, sequenced in a study of cytomegalovirus exposure and HLA in healthy donors. Use of 60 Vbeta and 13 Jbeta primers characterized the PCR. Assay: immunoSEQ multiplex PCR; the TCRdb copy retains only in-frame clones and omits some. The sample yields under 200,000 clones, around 73% seen once. The source material was PBMCs. The receptors were gathered from a man aged 55 to 69 in good health and CMV-seronegative.

There are a few counts of this clone. The rearrangement uses TRBV28 and TRBJ2-7; 9 nucleotides agree with TRBD2. CDR1 and CDR2 (germline): MDHEN, SYDVKM. Trimming removed 6 bases from V and 7 bases from J; junction bases left unmatched: 19. The CDR3 spans 17 residues. The CDR3 sequence: CASRSPRGREGHREQYF. CDR3 nucleotide sequence: TGTGCCAGCAGATCTCCTCGTGGGCGGGAGGGCCATCGGGAGCAGTACTTC. Full variable domain (missing parts from reference TRBV28 and TRBJ2-7): DVKVTQSSRYLVKRTGEKVFLECVQDMDHENMFWYRQDPGLGLRLIYFSYDVKMKEKGDIPEGYSVSREKKERFSLILESASTNQTSMYLCASRSPRGREGHREQYFGPGTRLTVT.

V gene TRBV29-1 combines with J gene TRBJ2-2, with 9 bases lining up with TRBD1. This CDR3 region has 16 residues. Germline V gene sequence: CDR1 SQVTM, CDR2 ANQGSEA. V dropped 7 bases and J dropped 1; count of bases not matched to a gene: 10. The CDR3 reads CSAVGGTGMNTGELFF. The DNA for the CDR3 is TGCAGCGCGGTCGGTGGGACAGGGATGAACACCGGGGAGCTGTTTTTT.

The rearrangement joins TRBV9 to TRBJ1-5; 12 bases agree with TRBD1. V shed 0 bases, J shed 6 bases, and the junction held 4 bases outside the gene matches. The germline V gene has CDR1 SGDLS and CDR2 YYNGEE. This CDR3 is built from 16 residues. Written as DNA, the CDR3 is TGTGCCAGCAGCGTAGTCGGGACAGGGGGCCCTCAGCCCCAGCATTTT. Amino acid sequence: CASSVVGTGGPQPQHF.

V and J are TRBV29-1 and TRBJ2-5; D is possibly TRBD2 (5 bases). V was shortened by 5 bases and J by 5 bases, with 15 bases between the two germline ends. The CDR3 has 13 amino acids. The germline V gene encodes CDR1 SQVTM and CDR2 ANQGSEA. In DNA, the CDR3 is TGCAGCGTTCCCCTTGAGGGCCTGGAGACCCAGTACTTC. Its protein product is CSVPLEGLETQYF.

The rearrangement uses TRBV5-1 and TRBJ2-3; possibly TRBD1 for D (5 bases). The ends were cut back, 4 bases at V and 6 bases at J, with 15 bases in the middle. The germline CDR1 and CDR2 sequences are SGHRS and YFSETQ. CDR3 length equals 14 residues. The CDR3 loop reads CASSQVGLGDTQYF. The CDR3 DNA sequence: TGCGCCAGCAGCCAGGTGGGGCTCGGGGATACGCAGTATTTT. The entire variable domain, with the rest obtained from reference TRBV5-1 and TRBJ2-3, is as follows: KAGVTQTPRYLIKTRGQQVTLSCSPISGHRSVSWYQQTPGQGLQFLFEYFSETQRNKGNFPGRFSGRQFSNSRSEMNVSTLELGDSALYLCASSQVGLGDTQYFGPGTRLTVL.

This chain links TRBV7-2 with TRBJ1-1; TRBD1 matches at 10 bases. The length of the CDR3 is 14 residues. Germline V gives CDR1 SGHTA, CDR2 FQGNSA. Losses at the gene ends were 3 bases for V and 4 bases for J; bases not matched to a gene: 2. The CDR3 loop reads CASSFGTGVTEAFF. The CDR3 region has the DNA TGTGCCAGCAGCTTTGGGACAGGGGTCACTGAAGCTTTCTTT.

This sequence joins TRBV7-9 and TRBJ2-7; TRBD2 aligns across 7 bases. Germline-derived CDR1 and CDR2 are SEHNR and FQNEAQ (reference sequence). The junction had 14 bases not matched to a gene; V was cut back by 6 bases and J by 6 bases. The CDR3 totals 15 residues. CDR3 nucleotide sequence: TGTGCCAGCAGGGGAGGGACCGGGTCTGAAGGCGAGCAGTACTTC. It is translated as CASRGGTGSEGEQYF.

The chain has TRBV10-3 and TRBJ1-1; 7 bases line up with TRBD1. Losses at the gene ends were 5 bases for V and 4 bases for J; bases not matched to a gene: 7. CDR3 size: 14 residues. Germline-derived CDR1 and CDR2 are ENHRY and SYGVKD. CDR3 nucleotide sequence: TGTGCCATCAGTACCATGACAGGGATCACTGAAGCTTTCTTT. It specifies CAISTMTGITEAFF.

The J gene is TRBJ2-6, the V gene TRBV10-3; D gene uncertain. The CDR3 extends over 12 amino acids. Deletions cut 9 bases from V and 2 bases from J, with 5 bases between. Germline CDR1 ENHRY, CDR2 SYGVKD. The DNA for the CDR3 is TGTGCCATATTCGCTGGGGCCAACGTCCTGACTTTC. This gives the protein CAIFAGANVLTF.

The gene calls are TRBV5-4 and TRBJ1-4; 12 nucleotides align to TRBD1. The CDR3 length is 17 residues. V trimming: 5 bases; J trimming: 3 bases; junction bases outside the gene matches: 8. Germline V CDR1 and CDR2: SGHNT, YYREEE (reference sequence). The CDR3 coding sequence is TGTGCCAGCAGATGGACGGGACAGGGGGCGTCTAATGAAAAACTGTTTTTT. Translating it yields CASRWTGQGASNEKLFF.

The chain uses TRBV19 and TRBJ1-1; TRBD1 is a possible D gene (5 bases). The CDR3 has 13 amino acids. Germline CDR1 reads LNHDA; CDR2 reads SQIVND (reference sequence). The V gene lost 3 bases and the J gene lost 6 bases, with 11 bases spanning the gap. The CDR3, as DNA: TGTGCCAGTAGTATCAGGGAAAGGCCTGAAGCTTTCTTT. Its translation: CASSIRERPEAFF.

The chain joins TRBV7-9 to TRBJ1-3; 8 bases map to TRBD1. V lost 2 bases and J lost 4; bases outside the gene matches: 7. CDR1 and CDR2 from the germline V gene are SEHNR and FQNEAQ (reference sequence). The CDR3 totals 16 residues. Written as DNA, the CDR3 is TGTGCCAGCAGCTTACTTCTGACAGGGGCAGGAAACACCATATATTTT. This encodes CASSLLLTGAGNTIYF.

The chain links TRBV5-4 to TRBJ2-5; D unclear. This CDR3 spans 12 amino acids. Germline CDR1 and CDR2: SGHNT and YYREEE (reference sequence). V was clipped by 0 bases and J by 4 bases, with 4 bases between them. The CDR3 is CASSLARETQYF. The CDR3 DNA is TGTGCCAGCAGCTTGGCCAGAGAGACCCAGTACTTC. Looking up the rest from reference TRBV5-4 and TRBJ2-5 gives the full variable domain: ETGVTQSPTHLIKTRGQQVTLRCSSQSGHNTVSWYQQALGQGPQFIFQYYREEENGRGNFPPRFSGLQFPNYSSELNVNALELDDSALYLCASSLARETQYFGPGTRLLVL.

The V gene is TRBV2, the J gene TRBJ2-3; 7 nucleotides line up with TRBD1. J was trimmed by 7 bases and V by 8 bases; bases with no gene match: 9. Germline CDR1 and CDR2: SNHLY and FYNNEI. The CDR3 sequence is 13 residues long. CDR3 residues: CASSDRVVNTQYF. In DNA form, the CDR3 reads TGTGCCAGCTCAGACAGGGTTGTGAATACGCAGTATTTT. Together with reference TRBV2 and TRBJ2-3, the CDR3 gives the full variable domain: EPEVTQTPSHQVTQMGQEVILRCVPISNHLYFYWYRQILGQKVEFLVSFYNNEISEKSEIFDDQFSVERPDGSNFTLKIRSTKLEDSAMYFCASSDRVVNTQYFGPGTRLTVL.

This chain links TRBV5-1 with TRBJ1-1; no definite D call. V was cut by 4 bases and J by 0 bases, with 13 bases left in between. The CDR3 has 15 amino acids. Germline lookup yields CDR1 SGHRS and CDR2 YFSETQ. DNA of the CDR3: TGCGCCAGCAGCCCCCTCGGGGTTATGAACACTGAAGCTTTCTTT. Protein sequence: CASSPLGVMNTEAFF.